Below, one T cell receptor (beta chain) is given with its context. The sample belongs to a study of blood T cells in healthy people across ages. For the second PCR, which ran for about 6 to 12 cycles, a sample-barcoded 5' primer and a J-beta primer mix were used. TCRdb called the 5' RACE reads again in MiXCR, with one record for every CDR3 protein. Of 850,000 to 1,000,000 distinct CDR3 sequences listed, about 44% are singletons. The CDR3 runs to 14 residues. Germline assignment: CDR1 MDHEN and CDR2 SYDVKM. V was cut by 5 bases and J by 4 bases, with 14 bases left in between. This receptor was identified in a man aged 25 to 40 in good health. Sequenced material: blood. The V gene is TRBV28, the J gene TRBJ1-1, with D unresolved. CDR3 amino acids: CASSVGRRGTEAFF. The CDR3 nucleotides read TGTGCCAGCAGTGTCGGACGGCGAGGCACTGAAGCTTTCTTT.